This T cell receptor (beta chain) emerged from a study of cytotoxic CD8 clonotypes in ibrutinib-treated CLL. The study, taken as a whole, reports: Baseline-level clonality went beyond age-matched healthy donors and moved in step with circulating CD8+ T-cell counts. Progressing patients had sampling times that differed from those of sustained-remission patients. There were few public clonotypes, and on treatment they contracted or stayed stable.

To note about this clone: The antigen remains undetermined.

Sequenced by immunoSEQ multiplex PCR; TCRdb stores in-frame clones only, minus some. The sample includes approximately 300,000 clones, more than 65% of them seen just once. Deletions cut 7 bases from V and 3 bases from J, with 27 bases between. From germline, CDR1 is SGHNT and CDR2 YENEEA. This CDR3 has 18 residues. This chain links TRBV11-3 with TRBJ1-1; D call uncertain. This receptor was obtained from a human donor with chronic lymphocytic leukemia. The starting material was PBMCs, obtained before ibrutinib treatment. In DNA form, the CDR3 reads TGTGCCAGCACCCCTATAAGACCGGACCGCCGCCTTTACACTGAAGCTTTCTTT. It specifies CASTPIRPDRRLYTEAFF. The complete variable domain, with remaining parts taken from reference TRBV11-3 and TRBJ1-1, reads EAGVVQSPRYKIIEKKQPVAFWCNPISGHNTLYWYLQNLGQGPELLIRYENEEAVDDSQLPKDRFSAERLKGVDSTLKIQPAELGDSAVYLCASTPIRPDRRLYTEAFFGQGTRLTVV.